A selection of T cell receptor beta chains follows, all from one sample in a study of blood T cells in healthy people across ages. TCRdb reanalysed the 5' RACE reads using MiXCR and keeps one entry per CDR3 protein. Found here are 750,000 to 950,000 distinct CDR3 sequences, about 26% of them singletons; the top ten hold over 2.5%. The data also belong to a second study, concerning T cells of mothers and their children.

The sample taken for sequencing was blood. Receptor source: a boy between 10 and 17 years old in good health. Both conserved end residues are part of each CDR3. A D gene is named only where the DNA matches it firmly. Size tells how often a clone was seen (once, few, many) or the class of an expanded clone, and some rows leave it out.

j_call	clone_size	d_call	v_call	cdr3_nt	cdr3_aa
TRBJ2-1	few	.	TRBV6-6	TGTGCCAGCAGCCGGACCGGGACTCCCTACAATGAGCAGTTCTTC	CASSRTGTPYNEQFF
TRBJ2-5	.	.	TRBV5-4	TGTGCCAGCAGCGGCCTCGGGGCCCTCAGTGAGACCCAGTACTTC	CASSGLGALSETQYF
TRBJ2-7	few	.	TRBV5-1	TGCGCCAGCAGCTTTTCCCACGAGCAGTACTTC	CASSFSHEQYF
TRBJ1-1	once	TRBD1	TRBV7-3	TGTGCCAGCAGCCCCCAGGGGGCTCGAACTGAAGCTTTCTTT	CASSPQGARTEAFF
TRBJ2-2	.	TRBD1	TRBV5-1	TGCGCCAGCAGCCAGGGGGAGAGGCACGGGGAGCTGTTTTTT	CASSQGERHGELFF
TRBJ1-3	.	TRBD1	TRBV10-3	TGTGCCATCAGTGAGTCGACAGGGCCGGGAGGAAACACCATATATTTT	CAISESTGPGGNTIYF
TRBJ2-3	few	.	TRBV12-3/TRBV12-4	TGTGCCAGCAGTTTAATGGGGGCTACAGATACGCAGTATTTT	CASSLMGATDTQYF
TRBJ2-7	few	.	TRBV12-3/TRBV12-4	TGTGCCAGCACCTGGGAAGGCTACGAGCAGTACTTC	CASTWEGYEQYF
TRBJ2-1	.	TRBD2	TRBV7-2	TGTGCCAGCAGCTTACCAGCGGGGGCATACAATGAGCAGTTCTTC	CASSLPAGAYNEQFF
TRBJ2-3	few	.	TRBV15	TGTGCCACCAGCAGAGTCGCGGGGCAAACAGATACGCAGTATTTT	CATSRVAGQTDTQYF
TRBJ2-4	.	.	TRBV5-1	TGCGCCAGCAGGACGGACGAAATAAGGGACATTCAGTACTTC	CASRTDEIRDIQYF
TRBJ2-7	few	TRBD1	TRBV28	TGTGCCAGCAAGTGGACAGGGGCAGGCGAGCAGTACTTC	CASKWTGAGEQYF
TRBJ2-5	few	.	TRBV18	TGTGCCACCAAAAGGGGGTACCAAGAGACCCAGTACTTC	CATKRGYQETQYF
TRBJ2-1	.	TRBD2	TRBV7-3	TGTGCCAGCAGCTTAGGGACTAGCGGCAATGAGCAGTTCTTC	CASSLGTSGNEQFF
TRBJ2-5	once	TRBD2	TRBV4-1	TGCGCCAGCAGCCAAGGCCTAGCGGGGCTCGGGACCCGGTACTTC	CASSQGLAGLGTRYF
TRBJ2-7	few	.	TRBV15	TGTGCCACCAGCAGAGATCCCCCGCTCACAAGCTCCTACGAGCAGTACTTC	CATSRDPPLTSSYEQYF
TRBJ2-5	.	TRBD1	TRBV5-1	TGCGCCAGCAGCATTCGACAGGGAACAGAGACCCAGTACTTC	CASSIRQGTETQYF
TRBJ2-6	many	.	TRBV2	TGTGCCAGCAGTCCGACTGGGGCCAACGTCCTGACTTTC	CASSPTGANVLTF
TRBJ1-2	.	.	TRBV12-3/TRBV12-4	TGTGCCAGCAGTTTGTCAACAGGTGGCACTTATGGCTACACCTTC	CASSLSTGGTYGYTF
TRBJ2-7	many	.	TRBV15	TGTGCATCGTCCGACAGGAGCTCCTACGAGCAGTACTTC	CASSDRSSYEQYF
TRBJ2-3	.	TRBD2	TRBV20-1	TGCAGTGCTGAGCCCTGGCGGGGGTCCACAGATACGCAGTATTTT	CSAEPWRGSTDTQYF
TRBJ2-5	.	TRBD1	TRBV20-1	TGCAGTGCTAGGGTTGTCCGGGACAGGGGGTGGTCGGAGACCCAGTACTTC	CSARVVRDRGWSETQYF
TRBJ1-4	many	TRBD1	TRBV4-1	TGCGCCAGCAGCCAAGAGGACAGGGCAGGCGAAAAACTGTTTTTT	CASSQEDRAGEKLFF